What follows are 23 T cell receptor beta chains derived from one specimen sequenced in a study of shared T cell receptors in the human thymus. Some clones are missing from TCRdb's copy, which holds only in-frame ones; the method was immunoSEQ multiplex PCR. Of about 380,000 clones listed, about 95% are singletons. Sample: thymocytes. All receptors derive from a human donor.

The chain uses TRBV27 and TRBJ2-7; 11 bases are a match to TRBD1. In germline, CDR1 is MNHEY, CDR2 SMNVEV (reference sequence). The CDR3 loop spans 15 amino acids. J gave up 0 bases and V 5 bases, and 3 bases lay outside the gene matches. The CDR3 reads CASSPGTGGSYEQYF. DNA for the CDR3: TGTGCCAGCAGTCCCGGGACAGGGGGCTCCTACGAGCAGTACTTC.

V gene TRBV5-4 combines with J gene TRBJ2-5; TRBD2 matches at 13 bases. The CDR3 is made up of 15 amino acids. The trim removed 5 bases at V and 4 bases at J, leaving 5 bases unmatched. The germline gives CDR1 SGHNT, CDR2 YYREEE (reference sequence). The CDR3 DNA reads TGTGCCAGCAGTTGGACTAGCGGGAGTTTAGAGACCCAGTACTTC. This codes for CASSWTSGSLETQYF.

This chain's CDR3 is CATSRAARDKRAYEQYF. DNA of the CDR3: TGTGCCACCAGCAGAGCCGCTCGGGACAAACGAGCCTACGAGCAGTACTTC. J is TRBJ2-7 and V is TRBV15, with D possibly being TRBD1 (6 bases). The CDR3 consists of 17 residues. V was cut by 1 base and J by 2 bases, with 18 bases left in between. CDR1 is LNHNV, CDR2 YYDKDF, per germline (reference sequence). Combining the CDR3 with reference TRBV15 and TRBJ2-7 gives the whole variable domain DAMVIQNPRYQVTQFGKPVTLSCSQTLNHNVMYWYQQKSSQAPKLLFHYYDKDFNNEADTPDNFQSRRPNTSFCFLDIRSPGLGDTAMYLCATSRAARDKRAYEQYFGPGTRLTVT.

The rearrangement joins TRBV11-3 to TRBJ2-7; D unresolved. V was cut by 1 base and J by 2 bases, with 9 bases left in between. Germline V CDR1 and CDR2: SGHNT, YENEEA. There are 14 residues in the CDR3. For the CDR3, the DNA is TGTGCCAGCAGCTTAGGAGACCGGACCTACGAGCAGTACTTC. It encodes CASSLGDRTYEQYF.

The V and J genes are TRBV7-2 and TRBJ2-7; a possible D gene is TRBD1 (7 bases). The V end was cut by 0 bases, the J end by 5 bases, with 17 bases between. The CDR3 is 16 residues long. Germline V gives CDR1 SGHTA, CDR2 FQGNSA. The CDR3 DNA is TGTGCCAGCAGCTTAGCGCCAATCGCGGGACAGCACGAGCAGTACTTC. Translating gives CASSLAPIAGQHEQYF.

The chain uses TRBV4-1 and TRBJ1-1; TRBD1 aligns across 8 bases. Losses at the gene ends were 4 bases for V and 8 bases for J; bases not matched to a gene: 3. The CDR3 runs 12 residues. CDR1 and CDR2 (germline): MGHRA, YSYEKL. The CDR3: CASSRDRGEAFF. DNA for the CDR3: TGCGCCAGCAGCCGAGACAGGGGCGAAGCTTTCTTT.

This clone was seen more than once but under ten times. J is TRBJ2-7 and V is TRBV7-2, with no clear D. CDR3 length: 15 residues. V gave up 5 bases and J gave up 4 bases, with 18 bases separating them. Per germline, CDR1 SGHTA and CDR2 FQGNSA. CDR3 sequence (DNA): TGTGCCAGCAGCCCGACCCGGCGCAAAAGGTACGAGCAGTACTTC. Amino acids: CASSPTRRKRYEQYF.

The chain recombines TRBV21-1 with TRBJ1-5; no DNA check was done on the table's D call, TRBD1. TRBV21-1 is classified as a pseudogene. The CDR3 contains 15 residues. DNA for the CDR3: TGTGCCAGCAGCAAAGAGGGGACACAGAATCAGCCCCAGCATTTT. It specifies CASSKEGTQNQPQHF.

The chain recombines TRBV19 with TRBJ1-1; D call uncertain. CDR1 is LNHDA and CDR2 is SQIVND in the germline V gene (reference sequence). The CDR3 loop spans 15 amino acids. Trimming cost V 4 bases and J 5 bases, with 17 bases left between them. The CDR3, as DNA: TGTGCCAGTAGTAAAGCGGAAGGGTTGGGAACTGAAGCTTTCTTT. It is translated as CASSKAEGLGTEAFF.

This clone occurred once. The J gene is TRBJ2-1, the V gene TRBV27; possible D gene TRBD2, 5 bases. Trimming shortened V by 5 bases and J by 10 bases, and 15 bases separated the two germline ends. There are 13 residues in the CDR3. The V gene's germline CDR1 is MNHEY and CDR2 SMNVEV (reference sequence). For the CDR3, the DNA is TGTGCCAGCAGTCACCCTCTTAGGGAGGAGCAGTTCTTC. It specifies CASSHPLREEQFF.

The chain links TRBV19 to TRBJ2-5; D gene ambiguous. CDR1 LNHDA and CDR2 SQIVND come from the germline V gene (reference sequence). The CDR3 has 14 residues. V was clipped by 3 bases and J by 4 bases, with 12 bases between them. The CDR3 sequence: CASSMSRRRETQYF. For the CDR3, the DNA is TGTGCCAGTAGTATGAGTCGTCGTCGAGAGACCCAGTACTTC.

This chain links TRBV7-3 with TRBJ2-2, with TRBD1 matching 9 bases. This CDR3 is 17 amino acids long. V was clipped by 4 bases and J by 6 bases; unmatched bases: 12. The germline gives CDR1 SGHTA, CDR2 FQGTGA. The CDR3 nucleotides read TGTGCCAGCAGCTCCATACCGGGACAGGGAGAGTCCGGGGAGCTGTTTTTT. Its protein product is CASSSIPGQGESGELFF.

The J gene is TRBJ1-3, the V gene TRBV11-1; D not resolved. Germline loops: CDR1 SGHAT, CDR2 FQDESV (reference sequence). Trimming shortened V by 1 base and J by 0 bases, and 7 bases separated the two germline ends. The CDR3 runs 15 residues. CDR3: CASSLDHGSGNTIYF. CDR3 DNA sequence: TGTGCCAGCAGCTTAGATCATGGCTCTGGAAACACCATATATTTT.

The chain couples TRBV30 to TRBJ1-5, with 7 bases aligning to TRBD1. The CDR3 has 15 residues. Losses at the gene ends were 5 bases for V and 4 bases for J; bases not matched to a gene: 11. CDR1 GTSNPN and CDR2 SVGIG come from the germline V gene (reference sequence). The CDR3 DNA reads as TGTGCCTGGGGGATAGACAGGGAAAATAATCAGCCCCAGCATTTT. Translation gives CAWGIDRENNQPQHF.

This clone has just one count. The chain joins TRBV5-1 to TRBJ2-2; TRBD2 matches at 10 bases. The V and J ends lost 5 bases and 1 base, in that order; junction bases with no gene match: 2. The germline V gene encodes CDR1 SGHRS and CDR2 YFSETQ. The CDR3 covers 15 residues. The CDR3 DNA reads as TGCGCCAGCAGGAGGACTAGCGGGAACACCGGGGAGCTGTTTTTT. It is translated as CASRRTSGNTGELFF. The whole variable domain, remainder taken from reference TRBV5-1 and TRBJ2-2, is KAGVTQTPRYLIKTRGQQVTLSCSPISGHRSVSWYQQTPGQGLQFLFEYFSETQRNKGNFPGRFSGRQFSNSRSEMNVSTLELGDSALYLCASRRTSGNTGELFFGEGSRLTVL.

This clone has only one observation. Germline and junction disagree at one end, which may indicate a read error. This sequence joins TRBV7-9 and TRBJ2-1; 9 bases are a match to TRBD2. The CDR3 is made up of 14 amino acids. Germline values: CDR1 SEHNR, CDR2 FQNEAQ (reference sequence). The CDR3 DNA sequence: TGTGCCAGCAGCCTAGCGGGGAACTACAATGAGCAGTTCTTC. Translating it yields CASSLAGNYNEQFF.

The gene calls are TRBV7-9 and TRBJ2-3; TRBD2 aligns across 8 bases. CDR3 length: 19 amino acids. Germline values: CDR1 SEHNR, CDR2 FQNEAQ (reference sequence). The V segment lost 4 bases and the J segment 2 bases; nucleotides outside the gene matches: 17. This CDR3 is CASSSPVGCTSGFTDTQYF. Written as DNA, the CDR3 is TGTGCCAGCAGCTCCCCGGTAGGTTGTACTAGCGGCTTCACAGATACGCAGTATTTT. Combining the CDR3 with reference TRBV7-9 and TRBJ2-3 gives the whole variable domain DTGVSQNPRHKITKRGQNVTFRCDPISEHNRLYWYRQTLGQGPEFLTYFQNEAQLEKSRLLSDRFSAERPKGSFSTLEIQRTEQGDSAMYLCASSSPVGCTSGFTDTQYFGPGTRLTVL.

This sequence joins TRBV21-1 and TRBJ2-1; the table's D call, TRBD2, was not checked against the DNA. TRBV21-1 is an annotated pseudogene. The CDR3 spans 17 residues. CDR3 in amino acids: CASSKGRGREGSNEQFF. The CDR3 DNA is TGTGCCAGCAGCAAGGGAAGAGGGCGGGAGGGGAGCAATGAGCAGTTCTTC.

V is TRBV7-6 and J is TRBJ2-5; D is undetermined. Trimming removed 1 base from V and 5 bases from J, with 14 bases in between. Germline V lookup: CDR1 SGHVS, CDR2 FNYEAQ. The CDR3 totals 15 residues. CDR3 bases: TGTGCCAGCAGCTTAGGGTGGGGAAGAACGGAGACCCAGTACTTC. Protein sequence: CASSLGWGRTETQYF.

The V and J genes are TRBV5-6 and TRBJ2-3; 7 nucleotides align to TRBD2. V gave up 4 bases and J gave up 6 bases; unmatched junction bases: 14. CDR3 length equals 16 residues. CDR1 is SGHDT, CDR2 YYEEEE, per germline. The CDR3 loop is CASSPPAWGGEDTQYF. The CDR3 DNA reads TGTGCCAGCAGCCCCCCCGCTTGGGGGGGGGAGGATACGCAGTATTTT.

This clone was detected a few times. The chain is built from TRBV28 and TRBJ1-4; D is possibly TRBD1 (5 bases). Between the trimmed V and J ends, which lost 5 bases and 8 bases, there was a span of 9 bases. This CDR3 spans 12 amino acids. The germline V gene has CDR1 MDHEN and CDR2 SYDVKM. The CDR3: CASSLGGEKLFF. CDR3 nucleotide sequence: TGTGCCAGCAGTCTTGGGGGGGAAAAACTGTTTTTT.

V is TRBV7-9 and J is TRBJ1-1; weak D call: TRBD1 (6 bases). The CDR3 is made up of 14 amino acids. The germline V gene encodes CDR1 SEHNR and CDR2 FQNEAQ (reference sequence). V was trimmed by 2 bases and J by 1 base, leaving 8 bases between them. CDR3 region: CASSLTGTNTEAFF. The CDR3 bases are TGTGCCAGCAGCTTAACAGGGACGAACACTGAAGCTTTCTTT.

The rearrangement joins TRBV5-6 to TRBJ2-3; 7 bases fit TRBD2. V lost 4 bases, J lost 5 bases, and 7 bases stayed unmatched. CDR1 is SGHDT and CDR2 is YYEEEE in the germline V gene. The CDR3 is 14 amino acids. The DNA for the CDR3 is TGTGCCAGCAGCCTCCCCCCGGGAGGAGATACGCAGTATTTT. This gives the protein CASSLPPGGDTQYF.